This TCR beta chain was found in a study of identical twins. From germline, CDR1 is ENHRY and CDR2 SYGVKD. After removal of 4 bases from V and 5 bases from J, the junction contained 14 bases not matched to a gene. This CDR3 is built from 18 residues. TCRdb re-called the 5' RACE reads with MiXCR, one entry per CDR3 protein. Seen here are around 490,000 distinct CDR3 sequences, around 15% observed once, and the top ten hold less than 0.5%. Separately, the same data were catalogued under a study of yellow fever vaccine responses in identical twins.

The rearrangement joins TRBV10-3 to TRBJ2-1, with 10 bases aligning to TRBD2. The clonotype originates from a young woman in good health. Input material: CD4+ T cells sorted from blood. The CDR3: CAISVAVVSGRADNEQFF. The CDR3 DNA is TGTGCCATCAGTGTTGCGGTCGTGAGCGGGAGGGCCGACAATGAGCAGTTCTTC.